The 5 T cell receptor beta chains reported below all come from one sample, sequenced in a study of blood T cell repertoires in COVID-19. Produced via immunoSEQ multiplex PCR; TCRdb's table is partial and in-frame only. In the table there are about 220,000 clones, about 91% of which are singletons. The sample comprised PBMCs or T cells enriched from blood (not recorded which). These TCRs come from a woman aged 40 to 50 with acute COVID-19.

V is TRBV10-3 and J is TRBJ1-5; D call uncertain. CDR1 and CDR2 from the germline V gene are ENHRY and SYGVKD. Trimming took off 6 bases at V and 4 bases at J, with 7 bases between the two ends. The CDR3 contains 12 residues. The CDR3 nucleotides read TGTGCCATCAGCGAACTAAATCAGCCCCAGCATTTT. Translating it yields CAISELNQPQHF.

To note about this clone: The sample holds other DNA sequences that translate to the same CDR3. The V and J genes are TRBV7-8 and TRBJ1-2; no definite D call. This CDR3 contains 13 residues. Germline V gives CDR1 SGHVS, CDR2 FQNEAQ. Trimming left V 0 bases short and J 4 bases short, with 6 bases between. DNA of the CDR3: TGTGCCAGCAGCTTAGCCCTCAGCTATGGCTACACCTTC. It specifies CASSLALSYGYTF. Filled out from reference TRBV7-8 and TRBJ1-2, the complete variable domain reads GAGVSQSPRYKVAKRGQDVALRCDPISGHVSLFWYQQALGQGPEFLTYFQNEAQLDKSGLPSDRFFAERPEGSVSTLKIQRTQQEDSAVYLCASSLALSYGYTFGSGTRLTVV.

This clone has only one observation. J is TRBJ2-3 and V is TRBV5-1; 13 bases match TRBD2. Trimming took 1 base from V and 3 from J; bases not matched to a gene: 8. The CDR3 totals 18 residues. Germline V gene data show CDR1 as SGHRS and CDR2 as YFSETQ. The CDR3 spells CASSLLGTSGTLTDTQYF. The DNA of the CDR3 is TGCGCCAGCAGCTTGCTTGGGACTAGCGGGACACTGACAGATACGCAGTATTTT.

This clone showed up just once. This chain links TRBV28 with TRBJ2-7, with 7 bases fitting TRBD1. V lost 5 bases to trimming and J lost 6 bases; unmatched junction nucleotides: 13. This CDR3 is built from 15 residues. The germline V gene encodes CDR1 MDHEN and CDR2 SYDVKM. The CDR3 sequence is CASSGATGPSGEQYV. The DNA for the CDR3 is TGTGCCAGCAGTGGGGCGACAGGGCCCAGCGGCGAGCAGTACGTC.

The chain combines TRBV4-3 with TRBJ1-1, with a possible D match to TRBD1 (6 bases). V was cut by 3 bases and J by 0 bases, with 17 bases left in between. Germline CDR1 is LGHNA and CDR2 is YSLEER. This CDR3 comprises 17 residues. The CDR3 nucleotides read TGCGCCAGCAGCCAGGCGACGGACAGAATACTGAACACTGAAGCTTTCTTT. This sequence encodes CASSQATDRILNTEAFF.